This TCR beta chain emerged from a study of identical twins. General observations from the study: Abundant cord blood beta clonotypes carried fewer insertions; memory repertoires showed none.

TCRdb reprocessed the 5' RACE reads with MiXCR, giving one entry per CDR3 protein. There are about 530,000 distinct CDR3 sequences in the sample; roughly 15% occur only once, and more than 0.4% lies in the top ten. The V gene lost 7 bases and the J gene lost 0 bases, with 9 bases spanning the gap. The CDR3 covers 13 residues. Per the germline V gene, CDR1 is LNHDA and CDR2 is SQIVND (reference sequence). Concerning this clonotype: Its antigen is unidentified.

The same data also contributed to another study, on yellow fever vaccine responses in identical twins.

The material sequenced was CD4+ T cells sorted from blood. The TCR was taken from a woman aged 18-29 years in good health. The genes are TRBV19 and TRBJ1-1; TRBD1 might be the D (5 bases). The chain's CDR3 is CASNDRMNTEAFF. The CDR3 DNA is TGTGCCAGTAATGACAGAATGAACACTGAAGCTTTCTTT.